What follows is one T cell receptor beta chain and its context. Its target is not known. These data belong to a study of cytomegalovirus exposure and HLA in healthy donors. Findings and caveats of the study: Productive status was seen about 87% or about 30% of the time for most TCR beta V segments in an earlier analysis.

The CDR3 length is 13 residues. Trimming left V 3 bases short and J 4 bases short, with 10 bases between. Germline assignment: CDR1 SGHTA and CDR2 FQGNSA. This PCR relied on a set of 60 Vbeta primers and 13 Jbeta primers. Sequenced by immunoSEQ multiplex PCR; TCRdb stores in-frame clones only, minus some. The sample has around 120,000 clones, around 85% seen once. The chain links TRBV7-2 to TRBJ2-7; no firm D call. The source is a boy between 10 and 17 years old in good health and CMV-seronegative. Source material: PBMCs. Written as DNA, the CDR3 is TGTGCCAGCAGCTTCGACTTAGTATACGAGCAGTACTTC. It specifies CASSFDLVYEQYF.